This T cell receptor (beta chain) was observed in a study of blood T cell repertoires in COVID-19 (dated by TCRdb to the early 2020s). About the full investigation: Collaborator samples came from the United States, Italy and Spain and covered acute and convalescent phases of COVID-19. Samples were obtained from the ongoing ImmuneRACE study (first 160 participants) and from about 1,300 subjects provided by 6 global collaborators. Deeply sampled blood TCRbeta repertoires from subjects exposed to, actively infected with, or recovered from COVID-19 were included in the dataset. HLA class I and class II types, where available, came from metadata supplied by the sample provider rather than from assay-based typing. The sample metadata nearly always contained a de-identified subject ID, COVID-19 status, age in years and sex. The prospective study material was composed of cDNA or gDNA derived from T cells, B-cell-depleted T cells, or PBMCs. The repertoires were released in a freely available public database meant as a resource for research on the immune response to SARS-CoV-2. Points the paper makes about the study in general: The amount of clinical and demographic metadata varied by source and participant and was provided uncurated.

One collaborating source in Seattle enrolled patients while the patients were actively infected and followed the patients over time throughout the course of disease. The collaborating institutions used their own protocols to collect whole blood in K2EDTA tubes. For TCRbeta analysis, collaborators shipped samples as frozen whole blood, isolated PBMCs, or DNA extracted from either of those sample types. The immunoSEQ Assay, a bias-controlled multiplex PCR, was used to amplify TCRbeta CDR3 regions from genomic DNA. As for how the authors treated the data: The number of nucleated cells in each sample was estimated from the amplification of reference gene primers within the assay. Sequence reads were collapsed and filtered to measure the absolute abundance of every unique TCRbeta CDR3 rearrangement. For each sample, productive Simpson clonality was calculated by taking the square root of Simpson's diversity index across productive rearrangements. TCRdb took over this immuneACCESS table, retaining in-frame rearrangements with V and J assigned. Such tables are incomplete; in checked studies, under half of the missing clones stem from an unresolved V gene, and the remainder is unexplained. The V and J calls and clone size are taken from that table; D and trimming were inferred from the DNA. The sample table records roughly 380,000 clones; approximately 90% of these occur just once. Of the sample, roughly 1.4% falls within the top ten clones.

This clone showed up just once. Its recognized antigen is unknown. There are no base qualities to consult, and no much larger clone falls within one base. Per the germline V gene (reference sequence), MNHNY is the CDR1 and SVGAGI is the CDR2. The V end loses 7 bases and the J end loses 6 bases, and a stretch of 13 bases separates them. Counted from cysteine to phenylalanine, this CDR3 has 14 amino acids. Solely the CDR3 DNA is kept, with 42 bases framed from the first base. Recombination linked TRBV6-6 to TRBJ1-6; the D segment cannot be called with confidence. The source is a woman in her forties with COVID-19, enrolled during active disease. Sequencing input: peripheral blood. The CDR3 reads as follows: CASIPAGINSPLHF. The bases are TGTGCCAGCATCCCGGCAGGAATTAATTCACCCCTCCACTTT.